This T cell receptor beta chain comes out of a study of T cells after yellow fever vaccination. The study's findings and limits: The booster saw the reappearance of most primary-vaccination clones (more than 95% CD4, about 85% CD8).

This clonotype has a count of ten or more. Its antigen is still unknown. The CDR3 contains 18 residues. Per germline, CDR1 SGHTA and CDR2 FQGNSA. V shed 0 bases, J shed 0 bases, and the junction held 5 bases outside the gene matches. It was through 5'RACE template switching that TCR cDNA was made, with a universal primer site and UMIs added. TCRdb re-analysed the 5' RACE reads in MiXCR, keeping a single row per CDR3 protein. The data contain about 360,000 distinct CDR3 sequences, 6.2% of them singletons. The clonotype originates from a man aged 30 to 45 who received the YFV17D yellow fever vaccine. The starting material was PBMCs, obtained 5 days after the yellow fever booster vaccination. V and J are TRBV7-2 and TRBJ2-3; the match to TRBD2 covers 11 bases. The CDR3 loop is CASSLAEIAGGSTDTQYF. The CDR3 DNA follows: TGTGCCAGCAGCTTAGCGGAAATAGCGGGAGGGAGCACAGATACGCAGTATTTT.